These 23 T cell receptor beta chains were sequenced from one sample in a study of cytomegalovirus exposure and HLA in healthy donors. The PCR had 60 Vbeta and 13 Jbeta primers. Clones were sequenced by immunoSEQ multiplex PCR, and TCRdb holds only the in-frame ones, with some missing. This sample has about 37,000 clones, with approximately 82% found just once. Sequenced: PBMCs. The receptors come from a woman aged 18-29 years in good health and CMV-seropositive.

The chain joins TRBV7-8 to TRBJ2-1; D perhaps matches TRBD2 (6 bases). The V end was cut by 3 bases, the J end by 9 bases, with 24 bases between. The CDR3 consists of 17 residues. Germline V gives CDR1 SGHVS, CDR2 FQNEAQ. The DNA for the CDR3 is TGTGCCAGCAGCTTCGAACCCCGGGACTCCCGACCCACTGAGCAGTTCTTC. Protein: CASSFEPRDSRPTEQFF.

V usage is TRBV2 and J usage is TRBJ2-5, with D tentatively TRBD2 (5 bases). The CDR3 covers 18 residues. Trimming pared 7 bases from V and 4 bases from J, leaving 28 bases between. CDR1 and CDR2 (germline): SNHLY, FYNNEI. CDR3 sequence (DNA): TGTGCCAGCACCGAGGGTAGAGTAGCGTTTAGTAAGGGAGAGACCCAGTACTTC. This encodes CASTEGRVAFSKGETQYF.

This clone was seen only once. This sequence joins TRBV7-3 and TRBJ1-1, with 7 bases identical to TRBD1. The CDR3 is 13 amino acids. The germline V gene encodes CDR1 SGHTA and CDR2 FQGTGA. Trimming cost V 5 bases and J 5 bases; bases outside gene matches: 5. The CDR3 sequence: CASSAGTATEAFF. Here the CDR3 DNA reads TGTGCCAGCAGCGCCGGGACAGCGACTGAAGCTTTCTTT. The complete variable domain, with remaining parts taken from reference TRBV7-3 and TRBJ1-1, reads GAGVSQTPSNKVTEKGKYVELRCDPISGHTALYWYRQSLGQGPEFLIYFQGTGAADDSGLPNDRFFAVRPEGSVSTLKIQRTERGDSAVYLCASSAGTATEAFFGQGTRLTVV.

This clone was seen more than once but under ten times. The chain is built from TRBV7-2 and TRBJ1-1; TRBD1 aligns across 9 bases. The junction had 8 bases not matched to a gene; V was cut back by 6 bases and J by 3 bases. Germline CDR1 and CDR2: SGHTA and FQGNSA. This CDR3 region has 15 residues. The CDR3 DNA follows: TGTGCCAGCAGAAACAGGGGGCTGGGAGACACTGAAGCTTTCTTT. Its protein product is CASRNRGLGDTEAFF.

The J gene is TRBJ2-7, the V gene TRBV7-6; D possibly corresponds to TRBD2 (5 bases). Germline lookup yields CDR1 SGHVS and CDR2 FNYEAQ. The V end lost 5 bases, the J end lost 5 bases, and 16 bases lay between the germline ends. CDR3 length equals 14 residues. CDR3 in amino acids: CASSDGLANHEQYF. As DNA, the CDR3 is TGTGCCAGCAGCGACGGGCTAGCCAACCACGAGCAGTACTTC.

This chain links TRBV7-9 with TRBJ1-3; the D is unclear. Trimming pared 2 bases from V and 0 bases from J, leaving 11 bases between. The CDR3 spans 16 residues. CDR1 SEHNR and CDR2 FQNEAQ come from the germline V gene (reference sequence). The CDR3 DNA is TGTGCCAGCAGCTTATTGCTGACAATCTCTGGAAACACCATATATTTT. Translated, it gives CASSLLLTISGNTIYF.

This chain uses TRBV30 with TRBJ2-7, with 8 bases that match TRBD2. Per the germline V gene, CDR1 is GTSNPN and CDR2 is SVGIG (reference sequence). V dropped 3 bases and J dropped 4; count of bases not matched to a gene: 8. The CDR3 is 14 residues long. The CDR3 DNA sequence: TGTGCCTGGAGGACCGGGACTAGGGCATACGAGCAGTACTTC. This gives the protein CAWRTGTRAYEQYF. Variable domain in full (rest from reference TRBV30 and TRBJ2-7): SQTIHQWPATLVQPVGSPLSLECTVEGTSNPNLYWYRQAAGRGLQLLFYSVGIGQISSEVPQNLSASRPQDRQFILSSKKLLLSDSGFYLCAWRTGTRAYEQYFGPGTRLTVT.

The chain recombines TRBV25-1 with TRBJ2-1; tentatively, D is TRBD2 (5 bases). CDR3 length: 18 residues. V lost 1 base, J lost 3 bases, and 19 bases lay in between. Germline assignment: CDR1 MGHDK and CDR2 SYGVNS. In DNA form, the CDR3 reads TGTGCCAGCAGTGAATCATTTCGGGGTAGCCATTACTACAATGAGCAGTTCTTC. Protein product: CASSESFRGSHYYNEQFF. Combining the CDR3 with reference TRBV25-1 and TRBJ2-1 gives the whole variable domain EADIYQTPRYLVIGTGKKITLECSQTMGHDKMYWYQQDPGMELHLIHYSYGVNSTEKGDLSSESTVSRIRTEHFPLTLESARPSHTSQYLCASSESFRGSHYYNEQFFGPGTRLTVL.

To note about this clone: At one of its ends the junction is not consistent with the germline gene, which may arise from a read error. The genes are TRBV10-3 and TRBJ2-7; D gene uncertain. The CDR3 is 12 amino acids. Germline V gene data show CDR1 as ENHRY and CDR2 as SYGVKD. CDR3 sequence: CAISEFPSEQYF. The CDR3 DNA reads TGTGCCATCAGTGAGTTCCCAAGCGAGCAGTATTTC.

This clone was counted between two and nine times. The chain is built from TRBV5-1 and TRBJ2-7; TRBD2 is a possible D gene (6 bases). Trimming left V 0 bases short and J 0 bases short, with 13 bases between. The germline gives CDR1 SGHRS, CDR2 YFSETQ. The CDR3 has 16 residues. CDR3 region: CASSLGHRDSSYEQYF. The CDR3 nucleotides are TGCGCCAGCAGCTTGGGACACCGGGACTCCTCCTACGAGCAGTACTTC.

The chain employs TRBV4-3 and TRBJ2-7, with D unclear. The V end was cut by 0 bases, the J end by 3 bases, with 9 bases between. Looked up from germline, CDR1 is LGHNA and CDR2 is YSLEER. The CDR3 length is 14 residues. CDR3 sequence reads: CASSQEVSGYEQYF. In DNA form, the CDR3 reads TGCGCCAGCAGCCAAGAAGTCTCGGGCTACGAGCAGTACTTC.

This clone occurred once. This chain's CDR3 is CASSQDRGTEAFF. In nucleotides, the CDR3 is TGTGCCAGCAGTCAAGACAGGGGTACTGAAGCTTTCTTT. The rearrangement joins TRBV5-6 to TRBJ1-1, with TRBD1 matching over 8 bases. The germline CDR1 and CDR2 sequences are SGHDT and YYEEEE. There are 13 residues in the CDR3. Germline trimming cut 5 bases from V and 5 bases from J; bases unmatched to any gene: 5. Combining the CDR3 with reference TRBV5-6 and TRBJ1-1 gives the whole variable domain DAGVTQSPTHLIKTRGQQVTLRCSPKSGHDTVSWYQQALGQGPQFIFQYYEEEERQRGNFPDRFSGHQFPNYSSELNVNALLLGDSALYLCASSQDRGTEAFFGQGTRLTVV.

The V gene is TRBV7-9, the J gene TRBJ2-2, with 8 positions matching TRBD1. The ends lost 5 bases at V and 7 bases at J; junction bases unmatched: 12. The CDR3 length is 16 residues. Germline-derived CDR1 and CDR2 are SEHNR and FQNEAQ (reference sequence). CDR3 nucleotides: TGTGCCAGCAGCCCATTAGGGCAGGGACAGGTCGGGGAGCTGTTTTTT. This codes for CASSPLGQGQVGELFF.

V usage is TRBV5-6 and J usage is TRBJ2-1, with 7 bases aligning to TRBD2. Germline V gives CDR1 SGHDT, CDR2 YYEEEE. The CDR3 covers 15 residues. Trimming at V came to 0 bases and at J to 4 bases, leaving 4 bases not matched to a gene. CDR3 DNA sequence: TGTGCCAGCAGCTTGGGGCGGGACTATTACAATGAGCAGTTCTTC. Translating gives CASSLGRDYYNEQFF.

J is TRBJ2-3 and V is TRBV27, with 12 bases that match TRBD2. Germline V gene sequence: CDR1 MNHEY, CDR2 SMNVEV (reference sequence). With 7 bases clipped from V and 5 bases from J, the junction kept 7 bases outside the gene matches. The CDR3 extends over 15 amino acids. CDR3 sequence: CASTDMGLAGDTQYF. The CDR3, as DNA: TGTGCCAGCACCGACATGGGACTAGCGGGAGATACGCAGTATTTT.

This clone occurred once. The V gene is TRBV4-2, the J gene TRBJ2-2; 8 bases match TRBD2. The length of the CDR3 is 16 residues. Germline CDR1 LGHNA, CDR2 YNFKEQ. With V trimmed by 4 bases and J by 2 bases, 6 bases remained unmatched. The CDR3 DNA is TGTGCCAGCAGCCGAACTAGCGGCGTAAACACCGGGGAGCTGTTTTTT. Translating it yields CASSRTSGVNTGELFF.

J is TRBJ1-1 and V is TRBV2; D ambiguous. The ends were cut back, 3 bases at V and 1 base at J, with 12 bases in the middle. The length of the CDR3 is 15 residues. CDR1 and CDR2 (germline): SNHLY, FYNNEI. This CDR3 reads CASSDYNNRNTEAFF. CDR3 bases: TGTGCCAGCAGTGATTACAATAACAGGAACACTGAAGCTTTCTTT.

The chain recombines TRBV7-2 with TRBJ2-5; 8 bases fit TRBD2. Germline V gene sequence: CDR1 SGHTA, CDR2 FQGNSA. After removal of 5 bases from V and 5 bases from J, the junction contained 10 bases not matched to a gene. This CDR3 spans 15 amino acids. CDR3 coding DNA: TGTGCCAGCAGCCCGTCCGGGACTAGTGGGGAGACCCAGTACTTC. Protein product: CASSPSGTSGETQYF.

The genes are TRBV19 and TRBJ2-3, with TRBD2 identical over 15 bases. The V segment lost 5 bases and the J segment 9 bases; nucleotides outside the gene matches: 6. In germline, CDR1 is LNHDA, CDR2 SQIVND (reference sequence). This CDR3 has 15 amino acids. CDR3 residues: CASSRTSGGGGTQYF. CDR3 DNA: TGTGCCAGTAGTCGGACTAGCGGGGGGGGAGGGACGCAGTATTTT. The entire variable domain, with the rest obtained from reference TRBV19 and TRBJ2-3, is as follows: DGGITQSPKYLFRKEGQNVTLSCEQNLNHDAMYWYRQDPGQGLRLIYYSQIVNDFQKGDIAEGYSVSREKKESFPLTVTSAQKNPTAFYLCASSRTSGGGGTQYFGPGTRLTVL.

This clone occurred a few times. The chain uses TRBV4-1 and TRBJ2-1, with D hard to call. The germline V gene encodes CDR1 MGHRA and CDR2 YSYEKL. The CDR3 extends over 14 amino acids. Deletions cut 1 base from V and 5 bases from J, with 9 bases between. CDR3 bases: TGCGCCAGCAGCCAAGGTCTAGGCGACAATGAGCAGTTCTTC. Translation: CASSQGLGDNEQFF.

This chain links TRBV7-9 with TRBJ2-7, with D maybe TRBD2 (6 bases). V lost 5 bases and J lost 2, with 13 bases in between. There are 14 residues in the CDR3. CDR1 is SEHNR and CDR2 is FQNEAQ in the germline V gene (reference sequence). The CDR3 DNA sequence: TGTGCCAGCAGCGACACCGGGAGTGCCTACGAGCAGTACTTC. Protein product: CASSDTGSAYEQYF.

The V call is TRBV4-3, the J call TRBJ2-5, with D possibly matching TRBD2 (7 bases). The end of the DNA fits TRBJ2-7 better, so the J call may be wrong. Per germline, CDR1 LGHNA and CDR2 YSLEER. The CDR3 spans 17 residues. The CDR3 DNA reads as TGCGCCAGCAGCCCCCTAACGGGGGGCAGTGATTCCTACGAGCAGTACTTC. It specifies CASSPLTGGSDSYEQYF.

The rearrangement uses TRBV19 and TRBJ2-3, with 12 bases lining up with TRBD2. This CDR3 has 15 amino acids. V lost 4 bases to trimming and J lost 1 base; unmatched junction nucleotides: 0. Germline V gene data show CDR1 as LNHDA and CDR2 as SQIVND (reference sequence). The CDR3 reads CASSRTSGGTDTQYF. CDR3 DNA sequence: TGTGCCAGTAGTAGGACTAGCGGGGGCACAGATACGCAGTATTTT.